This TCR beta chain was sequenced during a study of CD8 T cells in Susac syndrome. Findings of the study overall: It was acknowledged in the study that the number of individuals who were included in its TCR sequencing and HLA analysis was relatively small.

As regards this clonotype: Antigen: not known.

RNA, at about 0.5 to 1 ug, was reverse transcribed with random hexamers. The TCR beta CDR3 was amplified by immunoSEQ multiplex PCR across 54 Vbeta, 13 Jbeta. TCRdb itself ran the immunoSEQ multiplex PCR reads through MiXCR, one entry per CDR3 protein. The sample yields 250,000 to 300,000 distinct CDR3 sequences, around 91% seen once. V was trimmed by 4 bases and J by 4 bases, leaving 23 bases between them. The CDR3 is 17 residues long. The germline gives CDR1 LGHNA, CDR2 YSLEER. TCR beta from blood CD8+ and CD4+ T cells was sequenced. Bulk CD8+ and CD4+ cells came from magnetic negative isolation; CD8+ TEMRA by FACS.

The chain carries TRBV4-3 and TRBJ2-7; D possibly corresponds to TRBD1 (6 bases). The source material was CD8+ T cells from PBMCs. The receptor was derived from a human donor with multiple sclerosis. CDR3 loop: CASSPYSRPTGPYEQYF. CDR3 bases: TGCGCCAGCAGCCCCTACTCACGCCCTACAGGGCCTTACGAGCAGTACTTC.